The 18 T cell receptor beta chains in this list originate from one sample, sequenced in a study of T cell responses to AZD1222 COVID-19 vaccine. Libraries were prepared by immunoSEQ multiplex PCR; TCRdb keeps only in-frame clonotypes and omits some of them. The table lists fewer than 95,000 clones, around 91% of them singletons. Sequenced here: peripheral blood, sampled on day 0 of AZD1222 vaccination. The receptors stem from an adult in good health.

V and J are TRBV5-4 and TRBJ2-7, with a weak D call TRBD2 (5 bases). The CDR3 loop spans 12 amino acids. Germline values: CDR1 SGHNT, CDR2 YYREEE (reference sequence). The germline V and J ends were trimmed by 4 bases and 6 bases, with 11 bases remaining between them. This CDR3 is CASSPGVGEQYF. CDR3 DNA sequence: TGTGCCAGCAGCCCCGGGGTGGGCGAGCAGTACTTC.

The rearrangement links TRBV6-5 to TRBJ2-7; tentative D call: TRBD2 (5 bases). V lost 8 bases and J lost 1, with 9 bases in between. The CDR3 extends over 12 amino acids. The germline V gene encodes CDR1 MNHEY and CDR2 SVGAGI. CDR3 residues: CASLTGSYEQYF. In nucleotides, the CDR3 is TGTGCCAGCCTCACGGGATCCTACGAGCAGTACTTC.

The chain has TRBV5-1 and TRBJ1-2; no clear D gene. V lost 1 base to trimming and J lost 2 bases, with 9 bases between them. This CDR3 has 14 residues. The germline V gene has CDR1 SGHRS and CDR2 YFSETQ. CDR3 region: CASSLNSVNYGYTF. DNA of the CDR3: TGCGCCAGCAGCTTGAACAGCGTAAACTATGGCTACACCTTC.

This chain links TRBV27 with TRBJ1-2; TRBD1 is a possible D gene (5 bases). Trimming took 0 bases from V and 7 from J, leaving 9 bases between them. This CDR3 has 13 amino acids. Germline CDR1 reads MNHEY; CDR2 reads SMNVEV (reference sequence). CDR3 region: CASSLSPGTGYTF. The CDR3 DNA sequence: TGTGCCAGCAGTTTATCCCCAGGGACTGGCTACACCTTC.

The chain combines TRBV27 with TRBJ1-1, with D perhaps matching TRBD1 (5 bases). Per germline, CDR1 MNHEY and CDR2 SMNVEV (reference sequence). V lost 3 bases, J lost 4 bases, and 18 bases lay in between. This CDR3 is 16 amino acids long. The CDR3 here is CASSFIIVGGVTEAFF. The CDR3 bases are TGTGCCAGCAGTTTTATCATCGTGGGGGGAGTCACTGAAGCTTTCTTT.

CDR3 bases: TGTGCCAGCAGCAAAGGGGGGGGCGACTATGGCTACACCTTC. Amino acids: CASSKGGGDYGYTF. The V gene is TRBV21-1, the J gene TRBJ1-2. TRBV21-1 is listed as a pseudogene. The CDR3 has 14 amino acids.

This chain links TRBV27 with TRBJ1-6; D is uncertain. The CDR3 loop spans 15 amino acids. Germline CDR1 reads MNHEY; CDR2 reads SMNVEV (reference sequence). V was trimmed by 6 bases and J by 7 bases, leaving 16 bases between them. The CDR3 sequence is CASRPLEVDNSPLHF. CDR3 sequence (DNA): TGTGCCAGCAGACCACTCGAGGTTGACAATTCACCCCTCCACTTT.

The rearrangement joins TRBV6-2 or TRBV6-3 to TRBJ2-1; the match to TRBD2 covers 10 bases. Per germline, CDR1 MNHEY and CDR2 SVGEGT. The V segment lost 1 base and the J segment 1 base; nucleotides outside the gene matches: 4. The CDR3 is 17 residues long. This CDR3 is CASSYLPTSGSYNEQFF. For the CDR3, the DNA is TGTGCCAGCAGTTACTTGCCGACTAGCGGGTCCTACAATGAGCAGTTCTTC.

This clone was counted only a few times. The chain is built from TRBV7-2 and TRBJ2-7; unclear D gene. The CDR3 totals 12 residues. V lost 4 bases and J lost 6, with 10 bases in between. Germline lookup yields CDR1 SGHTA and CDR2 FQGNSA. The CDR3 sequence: CASSSYLGEQYF. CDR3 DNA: TGTGCCAGCAGCTCATACCTGGGCGAGCAGTACTTC.

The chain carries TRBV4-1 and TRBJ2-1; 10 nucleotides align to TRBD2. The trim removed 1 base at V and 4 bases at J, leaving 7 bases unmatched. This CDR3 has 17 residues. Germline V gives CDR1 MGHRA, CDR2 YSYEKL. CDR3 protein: CASSQGPGTSEYNEQFF. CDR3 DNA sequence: TGCGCCAGCAGCCAAGGTCCCGGGACTAGCGAATACAATGAGCAGTTCTTC.

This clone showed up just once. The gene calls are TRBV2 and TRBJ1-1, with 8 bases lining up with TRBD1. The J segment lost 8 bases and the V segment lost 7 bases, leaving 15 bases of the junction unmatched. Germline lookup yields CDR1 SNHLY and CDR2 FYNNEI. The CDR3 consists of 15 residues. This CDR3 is CASISNRGTRGEAFF. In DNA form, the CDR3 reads TGTGCCAGCATCAGCAACAGGGGGACCAGGGGGGAAGCTTTCTTT.

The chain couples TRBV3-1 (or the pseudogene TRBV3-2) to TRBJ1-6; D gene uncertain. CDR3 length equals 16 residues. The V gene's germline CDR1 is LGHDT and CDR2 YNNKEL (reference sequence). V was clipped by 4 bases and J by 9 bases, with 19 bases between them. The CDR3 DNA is TGTGCCAGCAGCCCCATAGTGCGTGGGAATTCTTCACCCCTCCACTTT. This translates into CASSPIVRGNSSPLHF.

The CDR3 bases are TGCGCCAGCAGCCGAGGAGGGCCTAACACTGAAGCTTTCTTT. Protein sequence: CASSRGGPNTEAFF. This chain links TRBV10-1 with TRBJ1-1; D is unclear. Germline loops: CDR1 WNHNN, CDR2 SYGVQD (reference sequence). This CDR3 has 14 amino acids. V was shortened by 6 bases and J by 2 bases, with 13 bases between the two germline ends.

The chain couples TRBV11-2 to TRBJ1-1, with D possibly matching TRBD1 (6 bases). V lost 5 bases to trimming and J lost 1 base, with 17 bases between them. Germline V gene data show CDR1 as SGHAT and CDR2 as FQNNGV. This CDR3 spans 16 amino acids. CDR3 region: CASSRAPRGKNTEAFF. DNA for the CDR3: TGTGCCAGCAGCCGGGCACCCAGGGGAAAGAACACTGAAGCTTTCTTT.

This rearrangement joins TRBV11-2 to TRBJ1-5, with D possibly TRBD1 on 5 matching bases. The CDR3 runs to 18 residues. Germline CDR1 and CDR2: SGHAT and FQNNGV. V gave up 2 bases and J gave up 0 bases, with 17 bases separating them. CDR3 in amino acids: CASSLSDGTPYSNQPQHF. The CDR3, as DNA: TGTGCCAGCAGCTTATCAGACGGGACCCCATATAGCAATCAGCCCCAGCATTTT.

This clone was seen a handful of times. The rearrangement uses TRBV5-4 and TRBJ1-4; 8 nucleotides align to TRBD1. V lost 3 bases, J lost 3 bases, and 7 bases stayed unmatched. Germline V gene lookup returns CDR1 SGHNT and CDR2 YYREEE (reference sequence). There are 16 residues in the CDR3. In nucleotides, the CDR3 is TGTGCCAGCAGCTCAAACCGGGACAGGTCTAATGAAAAACTGTTTTTT. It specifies CASSSNRDRSNEKLFF.

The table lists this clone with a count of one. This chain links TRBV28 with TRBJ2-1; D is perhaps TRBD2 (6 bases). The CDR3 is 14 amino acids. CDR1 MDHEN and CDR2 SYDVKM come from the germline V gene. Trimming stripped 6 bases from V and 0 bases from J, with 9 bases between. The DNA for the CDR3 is TGTGCCAGCAGCGGGCGGGGCTCCTACAATGAGCAGTTCTTC. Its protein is CASSGRGSYNEQFF.

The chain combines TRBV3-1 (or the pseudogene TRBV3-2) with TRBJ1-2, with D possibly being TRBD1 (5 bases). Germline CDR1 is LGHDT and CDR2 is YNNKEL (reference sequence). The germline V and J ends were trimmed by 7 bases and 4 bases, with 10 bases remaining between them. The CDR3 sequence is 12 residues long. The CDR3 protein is CASTMGGYGYTF. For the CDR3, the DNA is TGTGCCAGCACAATGGGGGGCTATGGCTACACCTTC.